This entry features one T cell receptor (beta chain) sequence. Its antigen remains unknown. The data stem from a study of shared clonotypes between healthy human individuals. Study-wide findings and caveats: Researchers sampled only blood; tissue repertoires likely differ.

CD45RO-negative, CCR7-positively selected cells formed the naive CD8 fraction, excluding terminally differentiated effector memory CD45RA+ cells. Everyone who donated was a Caucasian adult who lived in Nashville, Tennessee. This CDR3 is 17 amino acids long. The J segment lost 0 bases and the V segment lost 3 bases, leaving 8 bases of the junction unmatched. Germline-derived CDR1 and CDR2 are MNHEY and SMNVEV (reference sequence). The repertoire was sequenced with immunoSEQ multiplex PCR; TCRdb's copy has only in-frame clones and lacks some. This table has a few million clones, over 85% appearing once.

Source material: naive CD8+ T cells from PBMCs. The chain links TRBV27 to TRBJ2-1; 7 bases match TRBD2. This clonotype originated in a man in his late teens or twenties in good health. Some clones in this sample may be carry-over from other donors' samples. The CDR3 loop reads CASSFKRGAVSYNEQFF. The CDR3 DNA is TGTGCCAGCAGTTTCAAGCGGGGAGCGGTCTCCTACAATGAGCAGTTCTTC.